This record looks at one T cell receptor beta chain sequence and its context. Its antigen remains unknown. The J segment lost 3 bases and the V segment lost 10 bases, leaving 6 bases of the junction unmatched. The CDR3 loop spans 14 amino acids. CDR1 SGHRS and CDR2 YFSETQ come from the germline V gene. The record originates from a study of beta chain features in type 1 diabetes. Study overall: Patient and healthy donor groups were alike in age, gender and cell yields.

Sequencing targeted expressed TCRB transcripts, as all isolated RNA had been reverse transcribed. Profiled with immunoSEQ multiplex PCR; TCRdb holds only in-frame clones, not every one. This sample has 130,000 or so clones, with around 8.8% found just once. Points from the study as a whole: Shorter templates might be favored by PCR, equally in patients and controls. Type 1 diabetes patients had moderately but significantly shorter TCRB CDR3s in all four CD4+ subsets.

The source is a man aged 25-45 years with type 1 diabetes. V gene TRBV5-1 combines with J gene TRBJ2-5; TRBD2 matches 13 bases. Sequencing input: central memory CD4+ T cells from blood. For the CDR3, the DNA is TGCGCCTGTTCCGGACTAGCGGGGGAAGAGACCCAGTACTTC. It specifies CACSGLAGEETQYF. Full variable domain (rest looked up from reference TRBV5-1 and TRBJ2-5): KAGVTQTPRYLIKTRGQQVTLSCSPISGHRSVSWYQQTPGQGLQFLFEYFSETQRNKGNFPGRFSGRQFSNSRSEMNVSTLELGDSALYLCACSGLAGEETQYFGPGTRLLVL.